These 25 T cell receptor beta chains came from one sample sequenced in a study of T cell therapy after organ transplantation. TCRdb's table, derived via immunoSEQ multiplex PCR, lists solely in-frame clones and lacks some. This table holds 20,000 or so clones, 81% found once. Time point defined: 4-8 weeks after completion of therapy. Antigen specificity for these receptors is unknown. The specimen was CD8+ T cells from blood, collected after autologous CMV-specific T cell therapy. The receptor set was obtained from a human patient who had received a solid organ transplant and had CMV disease. The graft donor may account for some of the T cells.

The J gene is TRBJ2-5, the V gene TRBV25-1, with a possible D match to TRBD1 (6 bases). This CDR3 spans 12 amino acids. The V and J ends lost 4 bases and 7 bases respectively, with 10 bases between them. Per the germline V gene, CDR1 is MGHDK and CDR2 is SYGVNS. CDR3 protein: CASSAQGRTQYF. The DNA of the CDR3 is TGTGCCAGCAGTGCGCAGGGGAGGACCCAGTACTTC.

V usage is TRBV11-2 and J usage is TRBJ2-7; D is unresolved. Deletions cut 5 bases from V and 3 bases from J, with 5 bases between. The CDR3 has 11 residues. Germline V lookup: CDR1 SGHAT, CDR2 FQNNGV. The CDR3 coding sequence is TGTGCCAGCAGCAGACGCTACGAGCAGTACTTC. Residues: CASSRRYEQYF.

J is TRBJ2-5 and V is TRBV7-9; D is unresolved. The germline gives CDR1 SEHNR, CDR2 FQNEAQ (reference sequence). Trimming cost V 2 bases and J 1 base, with 5 bases left between them. The CDR3 spans 13 residues. CDR3: CASSLRAQETQYF. In DNA, the CDR3 is TGTGCCAGCAGCTTACGAGCCCAAGAGACCCAGTACTTC.

The chain carries TRBV7-9 and TRBJ2-3; TRBD1 might be the D (6 bases). This CDR3 has 14 amino acids. V was pared by 1 base and J by 5 bases, with 10 bases between. Germline values: CDR1 SEHNR, CDR2 FQNEAQ (reference sequence). CDR3 DNA: TGTGCCAGCAGCTTAGACCCACAGGGAGATACGCAGTATTTT. Amino acids: CASSLDPQGDTQYF.

CDR3 nucleotides: TGTGCCTGGAGAACGGACCCCTACGAGCAGTACTTC. Protein sequence: CAWRTDPYEQYF. The chain couples TRBV30 to TRBJ2-7; D gene ambiguous. Trimming cost V 3 bases and J 2 bases, with 8 bases left between them. There are 12 residues in the CDR3. Per the germline V gene, CDR1 is GTSNPN and CDR2 is SVGIG (reference sequence).

The V gene is TRBV7-9, the J gene TRBJ1-1; D unclear. CDR3 length equals 12 residues. The germline V gene has CDR1 SEHNR and CDR2 FQNEAQ (reference sequence). Deletions cut 2 bases from V and 5 bases from J, with 6 bases between. CDR3 nucleotides: TGTGCCAGCAGCTTACGGGGAACTGAAGCTTTCTTT. The encoded protein is CASSLRGTEAFF.

The chain is built from TRBV5-1 and TRBJ1-2; no clear D gene. Germline lookup yields CDR1 SGHRS and CDR2 YFSETQ. The CDR3 is 15 amino acids. V was cut by 0 bases and J by 9 bases, with 18 bases left in between. The CDR3 nucleotides read TGCGCCAGCAGCTTGGGCGGGGAAGCCCCTATAAGCTACACCTTC. Amino acids: CASSLGGEAPISYTF.

The chain has TRBV4-2 and TRBJ2-1; maybe TRBD1 (6 bases). From germline, CDR1 is LGHNA and CDR2 YNFKEQ. This CDR3 is 16 amino acids long. Between the trimmed V and J ends, which lost 1 base and 0 bases, there was a span of 10 bases. The CDR3 nucleotides are TGTGCCAGCAGCCAAGCCCAGGGGAGCTCCTACAATGAGCAGTTCTTC. This codes for CASSQAQGSSYNEQFF.

The gene calls are TRBV27 and TRBJ2-5; maybe TRBD1 (5 bases). The DNA end favors TRBJ2-7, so the J call may be wrong. The CDR3 is 14 amino acids. Germline CDR1 and CDR2: MNHEY and SMNVEV (reference sequence). This CDR3 is CASSWVTGSYEQYF. The CDR3 region has the DNA TGTGCCAGCAGTTGGGTTACAGGTTCCTACGAGCAGTACTTC.

This clone was found once. V gene TRBV29-1 combines with J gene TRBJ2-7, with unresolved D. This CDR3 is built from 12 residues. The germline CDR1 and CDR2 sequences are SQVTM and ANQGSEA. V dropped 6 bases and J dropped 1 base, with 10 bases sitting between them. The CDR3 nucleotides read TGCAGCGTCGAAACTGGTTCCTACGAGCAGTACTTC. Its protein product is CSVETGSYEQYF.

The rearrangement links TRBV30 to TRBJ2-1; TRBD1 matches 9 bases. The CDR3 loop spans 14 amino acids. The J segment lost 4 bases and the V segment lost 4 bases, leaving 5 bases of the junction unmatched. Looked up from germline, CDR1 is GTSNPN and CDR2 is SVGIG (reference sequence). CDR3 bases: TGTGCCTGGAAGGGACAGGGAGGTTACAATGAGCAGTTCTTC. Translation gives CAWKGQGGYNEQFF.

There are a few counts of this clone. The chain uses TRBV27 and TRBJ1-5; no reliable D call. Trimming cost V 3 bases and J 6 bases, with 9 bases left between them. This CDR3 is built from 13 residues. Germline assignment: CDR1 MNHEY and CDR2 SMNVEV (reference sequence). CDR3 nucleotides: TGTGCCAGCAGTTTGTGGTGGGGTCAGCCCCAGCATTTT. Its translation is CASSLWWGQPQHF.

This clone was counted once. The rearrangement uses TRBV25-1 and TRBJ1-2, with D uncertain. Germline V gene data show CDR1 as MGHDK and CDR2 as SYGVNS. This CDR3 is built from 15 residues. Trimming took off 2 bases at V and 8 bases at J, with 18 bases between the two ends. The CDR3 loop reads CASSEDGPLDVGYTF. As DNA, the CDR3 is TGTGCCAGCAGTGAAGACGGGCCCCTGGATGTAGGCTACACCTTC.

This chain connects TRBV5-6 to TRBJ1-1; D is undetermined. V gave up 0 bases and J gave up 4 bases, with 7 bases separating them. The CDR3 spans 13 residues. Germline CDR1 and CDR2: SGHDT and YYEEEE. DNA for the CDR3: TGTGCCAGCAGCTTGGAGAGAGTCACTGAAGCTTTCTTT. Protein product: CASSLERVTEAFF.

The V gene is TRBV7-9, the J gene TRBJ1-3, with D perhaps TRBD1 (6 bases). Per germline, CDR1 SEHNR and CDR2 FQNEAQ (reference sequence). The V end lost 3 bases, the J end lost 4 bases, and 19 bases lay between the germline ends. There are 17 residues in the CDR3. DNA for the CDR3: TGTGCCAGCAGCTTTTCCGCGACGGGGGCAGGCGGAAACACCATATATTTT. It translates to CASSFSATGAGGNTIYF.

The chain employs TRBV5-1 and TRBJ1-5; D is perhaps TRBD1 (6 bases). This CDR3 has 14 residues. Germline lookup yields CDR1 SGHRS and CDR2 YFSETQ. Trimming cost V 0 bases and J 3 bases, with 7 bases left between them. This CDR3 is CASSLDRDNQPQHF. CDR3 nucleotide sequence: TGCGCCAGCAGCTTGGACAGGGACAATCAGCCCCAGCATTTT. The whole variable domain, remainder taken from reference TRBV5-1 and TRBJ1-5, is KAGVTQTPRYLIKTRGQQVTLSCSPISGHRSVSWYQQTPGQGLQFLFEYFSETQRNKGNFPGRFSGRQFSNSRSEMNVSTLELGDSALYLCASSLDRDNQPQHFGDGTRLSIL.

The chain couples TRBV7-9 to TRBJ2-1; TRBD1 aligns across 8 bases. V shed 4 bases and J 9 bases; nucleotides not matched to a gene: 2. Germline V gene sequence: CDR1 SEHNR, CDR2 FQNEAQ (reference sequence). CDR3 size: 12 residues. CDR3 bases: TGTGCCAGCAGCTCCGACAGGGGTGAGCAGTTCTTC. It yields the protein CASSSDRGEQFF.

V gene TRBV11-2 combines with J gene TRBJ1-1; TRBD1 matches at 7 bases. Germline CDR1 and CDR2: SGHAT and FQNNGV. The CDR3 is 15 amino acids. The J segment lost 3 bases and the V segment lost 5 bases, leaving 9 bases of the junction unmatched. DNA for the CDR3: TGTGCCAGCAGCCCCCGACAGGGTCTCCACACTGAAGCTTTCTTT. It is translated as CASSPRQGLHTEAFF.

The chain has TRBV29-1 and TRBJ2-3; 11 bases are a match to TRBD2. J gave up 9 bases and V 8 bases, and 16 bases lay outside the gene matches. This CDR3 comprises 15 residues. Germline V lookup: CDR1 SQVTM, CDR2 ANQGSEA. CDR3 in DNA: TGCAGCCCCGTCGACGTGACTAGCGGGATTGGGACGCAGTATTTT. It yields the protein CSPVDVTSGIGTQYF.

The V and J genes are TRBV30 and TRBJ2-2, with D perhaps matching TRBD1 (6 bases). The germline V and J ends were trimmed by 0 bases and 5 bases, with 10 bases remaining between them. Germline-derived CDR1 and CDR2 are GTSNPN and SVGIG (reference sequence). The CDR3 runs 14 residues. CDR3 nucleotides: TGTGCCTGGAGTGTCGCAGGGGTAACCGGGGAGCTGTTTTTT. Protein sequence: CAWSVAGVTGELFF.

The chain links TRBV6-1 to TRBJ1-6; no definite D call. The germline V and J ends were trimmed by 2 bases and 6 bases, with 11 bases remaining between them. The CDR3 is 15 amino acids. The germline V gene encodes CDR1 MNHNS and CDR2 SASEGT. The CDR3 is CASSESEPPNSPLHF. CDR3 sequence (DNA): TGTGCCAGCAGTGAAAGCGAACCCCCTAATTCACCCCTCCACTTT.

Judged by abundance, this clone is medium-sized. The chain carries TRBV19 and TRBJ2-7; 12 bases are a match to TRBD2. The V gene's germline CDR1 is LNHDA and CDR2 SQIVND (reference sequence). V trimming: 6 bases; J trimming: 5 bases; junction bases outside the gene matches: 8. This CDR3 comprises 15 residues. CDR3 nucleotide sequence: TGTGCCAGTAGGAGGACTAGCGGGACCGGGGACGAGCAGTACTTC. The encoded protein is CASRRTSGTGDEQYF.

The J gene is TRBJ2-5, the V gene TRBV4-2, with 13 bases lining up with TRBD2. Germline V CDR1 and CDR2: LGHNA, YNFKEQ. The CDR3 runs 20 residues. The V gene end was trimmed by 1 base and the J gene end by 0 bases; junction bases not matched to a gene: 11. Here the CDR3 DNA reads TGTGCCAGCAGCCAAGGGGCAGGAGGGACTAGCGGGGAGAACCAAGAGACCCAGTACTTC. Residues: CASSQGAGGTSGENQETQYF.

The rearrangement links TRBV6-1 to TRBJ2-7; tentatively, D is TRBD1 or TRBD2 (5 bases each). Germline V gene sequence: CDR1 MNHNS, CDR2 SASEGT. V shed 1 base and J shed 3 bases, with 16 bases lying between them. The CDR3 sequence is 16 residues long. CDR3 DNA: TGTGCCAGCAGTGAAGGGTGGGACGGAATTTACTACGAGCAGTACTTC. This codes for CASSEGWDGIYYEQYF.

The chain is built from TRBV4-3 and TRBJ2-7, with 7 bases that match TRBD1. CDR3 length: 13 residues. The V gene's germline CDR1 is LGHNA and CDR2 YSLEER. Unmatched junction bases numbered 6, after V lost 1 base and J lost 9 bases. This chain's CDR3 is CASSQGTGEVQYF. CDR3 coding DNA: TGCGCCAGCAGCCAAGGGACAGGAGAAGTGCAGTACTTC.